This T cell receptor beta chain derives from a study of shared clonotypes between healthy human individuals. Study results and caveats: Clonotype sharing levels among donors were expected to vary with sequencing depth.

V lost 10 bases and J lost 4; bases outside the gene matches: 12. Germline assignment: CDR1 MGHRA and CDR2 YSYEKL. CDR3 length: 15 amino acids. To note about this clone: Its antigen is not identified.

Assay execution took place at the deep level. Over several immunoSEQ plates, each subset's genomic DNA was distributed in even portions. Clones were sequenced by immunoSEQ multiplex PCR, and TCRdb holds only the in-frame ones, with some missing. The sample consists of 520,000 or so clones, about four fifths of them appearing once. The receptor was derived from a woman in her forties in good health. Some clones in this sample may be carry-over from other donors' samples. Sequencing used PBMCs. This sequence joins TRBV4-1 and TRBJ2-1; TRBD1 aligns across 8 bases. The CDR3 bases are TGCGCCACAAGAGATTGGACAGGGCTTTACAATGAGCAGTTCTTC. Residues: CATRDWTGLYNEQFF.